What follows are 27 T cell receptor beta chains derived from one specimen sequenced in a study of blood T cell repertoires in COVID-19. Measured with immunoSEQ multiplex PCR; TCRdb has only the in-frame clones, and not every one. The sample holds 130,000 or so clones, roughly 79% seen once. Sequenced material: peripheral blood. These receptors came from a woman aged 60-75 years with active or convalescent COVID-19.

Only one count was recorded for this clone. The rearrangement uses TRBV4-3 and TRBJ1-4; 8 positions match TRBD1. This CDR3 has 13 amino acids. V lost 7 bases and J lost 8; bases outside the gene matches: 6. CDR1 and CDR2 from the germline V gene are LGHNA and YSLEER. CDR3 DNA sequence: TGCGCCAGCAACGGACAGGGTGGAGAAAAACTGTTTTTT. Translation gives CASNGQGGEKLFF.

This chain connects TRBV6-5 to TRBJ2-5; 7 bases fit TRBD2. Germline V lookup: CDR1 MNHEY, CDR2 SVGAGI. The CDR3 is made up of 15 amino acids. Trimming removed 8 bases from V and 1 base from J; junction bases left unmatched: 10. In DNA, the CDR3 is TGTGCCAGCGGACCCTTGGGAGGGATCCAAGAGACCCAGTACTTC. This gives the protein CASGPLGGIQETQYF.

The chain has TRBV5-1 and TRBJ1-2; no clear D. Germline V lookup: CDR1 SGHRS, CDR2 YFSETQ. Trimming left V 4 bases short and J 11 bases short, with 15 bases between. The length of the CDR3 is 12 residues. In DNA form, the CDR3 reads TGCGCCAGCAGCCCTTCGGGATCCCATTACACCTTC. This codes for CASSPSGSHYTF.

V usage is TRBV27 and J usage is TRBJ2-7, with a tentative D call TRBD1 (5 bases). V shed 2 bases and J shed 4 bases, with 15 bases lying between them. CDR1 and CDR2 (germline): MNHEY, SMNVEV (reference sequence). CDR3 length: 15 residues. The CDR3 is CASSLIGERAYEQYF. The CDR3 bases are TGTGCCAGCAGTTTAATAGGGGAACGGGCTTACGAGCAGTACTTC.

The sample holds many counts of this clone. The chain joins TRBV5-8 to TRBJ1-1, with 9 bases identical to TRBD1. There are 11 residues in the CDR3. V lost 4 bases, J lost 10 bases, and 2 bases stayed unmatched. Germline assignment: CDR1 SGHTS and CDR2 YDEGEE. The DNA of the CDR3 is TGTGCCAGCAGCGTGACAGGGGGAGCTTTCTTT. Amino acids: CASSVTGGAFF.

The V and J genes are TRBV4-1 and TRBJ2-1, with D possibly being TRBD2 (7 bases). CDR1 MGHRA and CDR2 YSYEKL come from the germline V gene. The length of the CDR3 is 20 residues. V was cut by 0 bases and J by 9 bases, with 30 bases left in between. This chain's CDR3 is CASSQEGRSVEAGALGEQFF. CDR3 DNA: TGCGCCAGCAGCCAAGAAGGACGGTCTGTTGAGGCGGGGGCCCTCGGTGAGCAGTTCTTC.

The count of this clone is one. The chain employs TRBV5-1 and TRBJ1-1; no clear D gene. The CDR3 is 13 amino acids. In germline, CDR1 is SGHRS, CDR2 YFSETQ. With 2 bases removed from V and 5 bases from J, the gap between germline ends came to 10 bases. The CDR3 DNA follows: TGCGCCAGCAGCTTTTCCACGGGGACTGAAGCTTTCTTT. Protein sequence: CASSFSTGTEAFF.

The table lists this clone with a few counts. J is TRBJ1-3 and V is TRBV6-6; unclear D gene. Germline V gene sequence: CDR1 MNHNY, CDR2 SVGAGI (reference sequence). V lost 4 bases and J lost 4, with 8 bases in between. The CDR3 length is 13 residues. The CDR3 reads CASSLKSGNTIYF. CDR3 nucleotides: TGTGCCAGCAGTTTAAAATCCGGAAACACCATATATTTT.

This clone was seen just once. The chain carries TRBV7-3 and TRBJ2-7, with D uncertain. The V end was cut by 3 bases, the J end by 0 bases, with 9 bases between. Per the germline V gene, CDR1 is SGHTA and CDR2 is FQGTGA. The CDR3 loop spans 14 amino acids. CDR3 coding DNA: TGTGCCAGCAGCTTTAGCACGAGCTCCTACGAGCAGTACTTC. Its protein is CASSFSTSSYEQYF.

The chain has TRBV5-1 and TRBJ2-2, with D maybe TRBD2 (7 bases). The CDR3 is 15 residues long. Germline CDR1 SGHRS, CDR2 YFSETQ. Trimming stripped 0 bases from V and 7 bases from J, with 13 bases between. The chain's CDR3 is CASSLDRGASGELFF. In DNA form, the CDR3 reads TGCGCCAGCAGCTTGGATCGGGGGGCAAGCGGGGAGCTGTTTTTT.

The chain recombines TRBV19 with TRBJ1-4; D gene ambiguous. This CDR3 spans 14 amino acids. In germline, CDR1 is LNHDA, CDR2 SQIVND (reference sequence). Trimming left V 4 bases short and J 8 bases short, with 14 bases between. The CDR3 bases are TGTGCCAGTAGTAATGGCCTCGAGGAGGAAAAACTGTTTTTT. Its protein is CASSNGLEEEKLFF.

This chain uses TRBV6-2 or TRBV6-3 with TRBJ1-2; the match to TRBD1 covers 12 bases. This CDR3 has 16 residues. Germline values: CDR1 MNHEY, CDR2 SVGEGT. V shed 5 bases and J 7 bases; nucleotides not matched to a gene: 11. CDR3 in amino acids: CASSSGTGGRYGGYTF. As DNA, the CDR3 is TGTGCCAGCAGTAGCGGGACAGGGGGCCGTTACGGTGGCTACACCTTC.

Only one count was recorded for this clone. This chain links TRBV7-2 with TRBJ1-5, with TRBD1 matching 11 bases. The CDR3 loop spans 15 amino acids. The trim removed 5 bases at V and 7 bases at J, leaving 7 bases unmatched. Germline V lookup: CDR1 SGHTA, CDR2 FQGNSA. CDR3 nucleotides: TGTGCCAGCAGCCCCGGACAGGGGGCCGGGCAGCCCCAGCATTTT. Translating it yields CASSPGQGAGQPQHF. The whole variable domain, filled in from reference TRBV7-2 and TRBJ1-5, reads GAGVSQSPSNKVTEKGKDVELRCDPISGHTALYWYRQSLGQGLEFLIYFQGNSAPDKSGLPSDRFSAERTGGSVSTLTIQRTQQEDSAVYLCASSPGQGAGQPQHFGDGTRLSIL.

The chain carries TRBV5-1 and TRBJ2-6, with 8 bases fitting TRBD1. V trimming: 5 bases; J trimming: 0 bases; junction bases outside the gene matches: 1. The germline gives CDR1 SGHRS, CDR2 YFSETQ. This CDR3 comprises 15 residues. CDR3 sequence reads: CASRDRVSGANVLTF. Here the CDR3 DNA reads TGCGCCAGCAGGGACAGGGTCTCTGGGGCCAACGTCCTGACTTTC.

V and J are TRBV5-4 and TRBJ2-1; TRBD2 agrees at 9 bases. This CDR3 spans 15 amino acids. Trimming cost V 2 bases and J 10 bases; bases outside gene matches: 10. CDR1 is SGHNT, CDR2 YYREEE, per germline (reference sequence). In DNA, the CDR3 is TGTGCCAGCAGCTTAGGACTAGCGAGCCGAGGGGAGCAGTTCTTC. This sequence encodes CASSLGLASRGEQFF.

J is TRBJ1-6 and V is TRBV28; D gene unclear. V gave up 3 bases and J gave up 9 bases, with 21 bases separating them. Germline-derived CDR1 and CDR2 are MDHEN and SYDVKM. The CDR3 length is 17 residues. The CDR3 region is CASSLRESNTFRSPLHF. The CDR3 DNA reads TGTGCCAGCAGTTTGAGGGAAAGTAATACATTCCGTTCACCCCTCCACTTT.

The chain couples TRBV30 to TRBJ2-1, with TRBD2 matching 8 bases. The V gene's germline CDR1 is GTSNPN and CDR2 SVGIG (reference sequence). J lost 4 bases, V lost 3 bases, and 5 bases had no gene match. The CDR3 runs 14 residues. CDR3 loop: CAWSMVAGYNEQFF. The CDR3 DNA follows: TGTGCCTGGAGCATGGTAGCGGGGTACAATGAGCAGTTCTTC.

The rearrangement uses TRBV9 and TRBJ2-3; no clear D gene. V shed 1 base and J shed 2 bases, with 14 bases lying between them. CDR1 and CDR2 (germline): SGDLS, YYNGEE. CDR3 length: 16 amino acids. The CDR3 spells CASSVYLGKYTDTQYF. The CDR3 nucleotides read TGTGCCAGCAGCGTATATCTAGGTAAATACACAGATACGCAGTATTTT.

This clone was observed a handful of times. V usage is TRBV5-1 and J usage is TRBJ1-1, with 9 bases that match TRBD1. The germline CDR1 and CDR2 sequences are SGHRS and YFSETQ. With V trimmed by 0 bases and J by 5 bases, 11 bases remained unmatched. There are 17 residues in the CDR3. CDR3 in DNA: TGCGCCAGCAGCTTGGATCAGGGACAGGGACTTGGTACTGAAGCTTTCTTT. The encoded protein is CASSLDQGQGLGTEAFF.

As concerns this clone: Other DNA sequences from this sample encode an identical CDR3 as well. The chain combines TRBV5-1 with TRBJ1-1; D is possibly TRBD1 (6 bases). CDR3 size: 13 residues. V lost 1 base and J 4 bases, leaving 8 bases between the germline ends. Germline V gene sequence: CDR1 SGHRS, CDR2 YFSETQ. The CDR3 DNA is TGCGCCAGCAGCTTGAGAGGGGGCACTGAAGCTTTCTTT. This gives the protein CASSLRGGTEAFF. The full variable domain, its missing parts supplied by reference TRBV5-1 and TRBJ1-1, is KAGVTQTPRYLIKTRGQQVTLSCSPISGHRSVSWYQQTPGQGLQFLFEYFSETQRNKGNFPGRFSGRQFSNSRSEMNVSTLELGDSALYLCASSLRGGTEAFFGQGTRLTVV.

For this clone: Other DNA sequences in the sample encode the same CDR3. The rearrangement uses TRBV5-1 and TRBJ2-7; a weak D match, TRBD1 (6 bases). Germline-derived CDR1 and CDR2 are SGHRS and YFSETQ. V was clipped by 0 bases and J by 6 bases, with 13 bases between them. This CDR3 has 14 residues. The CDR3 DNA follows: TGCGCCAGCAGCTTGGGGGGGCAGGGTCGCGAGCAGTACTTC. Amino acid sequence: CASSLGGQGREQYF. The full variable domain, with the rest looked up from reference TRBV5-1 and TRBJ2-7, is KAGVTQTPRYLIKTRGQQVTLSCSPISGHRSVSWYQQTPGQGLQFLFEYFSETQRNKGNFPGRFSGRQFSNSRSEMNVSTLELGDSALYLCASSLGGQGREQYFGPGTRLTVT.

The V gene is TRBV30, the J gene TRBJ1-4; no reliable D call. Germline CDR1 is GTSNPN and CDR2 is SVGIG (reference sequence). With 0 bases removed from V and 8 bases from J, the gap between germline ends came to 10 bases. CDR3 length: 13 residues. Written as DNA, the CDR3 is TGTGCCTGGAGTGTACAGCTGGCGGAAAAACTGTTTTTT. This encodes CAWSVQLAEKLFF. Full variable domain (outside the CDR3, taken from reference TRBV30 and TRBJ1-4): SQTIHQWPATLVQPVGSPLSLECTVEGTSNPNLYWYRQAAGRGLQLLFYSVGIGQISSEVPQNLSASRPQDRQFILSSKKLLLSDSGFYLCAWSVQLAEKLFFGSGTQLSVL.

V and J are TRBV5-1 and TRBJ1-2, with 8 bases that match TRBD1. V lost 3 bases to trimming and J lost 2 bases; unmatched junction nucleotides: 9. The germline CDR1 and CDR2 sequences are SGHRS and YFSETQ. This CDR3 is 16 amino acids long. CDR3 loop: CASSSGVQGANYGYTF. The CDR3 region has the DNA TGCGCCAGCAGCTCCGGGGTCCAGGGGGCGAACTATGGCTACACCTTC.

The gene calls are TRBV7-2 and TRBJ2-4, with D tentatively TRBD2 (5 bases). Germline CDR1 reads SGHTA; CDR2 reads FQGNSA. The CDR3 length is 18 residues. Trimming removed 1 base at V and 8 bases at J, with 24 bases between. Written as DNA, the CDR3 is TGTGCCAGCAGCTTAGGGGAATCCAGCGGCCTGAGAAGAGACATTCAGTACTTC. It yields the protein CASSLGESSGLRRDIQYF.

This chain joins TRBV19 and TRBJ1-6; 9 bases align to TRBD1. CDR3 length: 14 amino acids. Germline V CDR1 and CDR2: LNHDA, SQIVND (reference sequence). V shed 4 bases, J shed 13 bases, and the junction held 8 bases outside the gene matches. CDR3 DNA: TGTGCCAGTAGTAAACCGGGACAGGGAGCTCCCCTCCACTTT. This gives the protein CASSKPGQGAPLHF.

The chain combines TRBV28 with TRBJ1-5, with 7 bases that match TRBD1. This CDR3 region has 16 residues. V was clipped by 6 bases and J by 0 bases; unmatched bases: 8. Germline assignment: CDR1 MDHEN and CDR2 SYDVKM. The chain's CDR3 is CASRRGQHHSNQPQHF. CDR3 bases: TGTGCCAGCAGAAGGGGACAGCACCATAGCAATCAGCCCCAGCATTTT.

The chain employs TRBV4-1 and TRBJ1-5, with no clear D. The V gene's germline CDR1 is MGHRA and CDR2 YSYEKL. The CDR3 loop spans 16 amino acids. Trimming shortened V by 2 bases and J by 2 bases, and 13 bases separated the two germline ends. The DNA of the CDR3 is TGCGCCAGCAGCCAAACGGACCGGGAAGGCAATCAGCCCCAGCATTTT. Translated, it gives CASSQTDREGNQPQHF.